This TCR beta chain stems from a study of blood T cell repertoires in COVID-19. Measured with immunoSEQ multiplex PCR; TCRdb has only the in-frame clones, and not every one. The sample has approximately 530,000 clones; around nine tenths are singletons. In its sample, this clone was seen once. The junction had 6 bases not matched to a gene; V was cut back by 5 bases and J by 7 bases. Germline V gives CDR1 LNHDA, CDR2 SQIVND (reference sequence). The CDR3 consists of 13 residues. The gene calls are TRBV19 and TRBJ1-2, with 8 bases lining up with TRBD1. Sequences were obtained from peripheral blood. The origin of this receptor is a woman aged 45 to 65 with COVID-19, enrolled during active disease. This CDR3 reads CASSLDRGSGYTF. In DNA, the CDR3 is TGTGCCAGTAGTCTCGACAGGGGTAGTGGCTACACCTTC.